A single sample gave rise to the 8 T cell receptor beta chains below, sequenced in a study of blood T cell repertoires in COVID-19. The table came from immunoSEQ multiplex PCR; TCRdb's copy has only in-frame clones and leaves some out. Of under 250,000 clones listed, about 84% are singletons. Material: peripheral blood. These receptors originate from a woman aged 80 or older with acute or convalescent COVID-19.

The chain carries TRBV6-6 and TRBJ1-4; D might be TRBD1 (6 bases). The CDR3 extends over 16 amino acids. The V gene's germline CDR1 is MNHNY and CDR2 SVGAGI (reference sequence). Trimming left V 5 bases short and J 1 base short, with 14 bases between. Written as DNA, the CDR3 is TGTGCCAGCAGTCCGACGCCGGGACAAACTAATGAAAAACTGTTTTTT. Amino acids: CASSPTPGQTNEKLFF.

The chain links TRBV2 to TRBJ2-7, with 8 bases that match TRBD1. The CDR3 is 14 residues long. J gave up 6 bases and V 6 bases, and 10 bases lay outside the gene matches. Germline CDR1 SNHLY, CDR2 FYNNEI. This CDR3 is CASRLTGVQGEQYF. CDR3 DNA sequence: TGTGCCAGCAGGCTGACAGGGGTTCAGGGCGAGCAGTACTTC.

A single count supports this clone. J is TRBJ2-2 and V is TRBV7-3, with 7 bases matching TRBD2. The CDR3 spans 16 residues. Germline V gives CDR1 SGHTA, CDR2 FQGTGA. With 5 bases clipped from V and 1 base from J, the junction kept 7 bases outside the gene matches. The CDR3 DNA reads TGTGCCAGCAGCCCGCGGGGAGGGCGGAACACCGGGGAGCTGTTTTTT. Translated: CASSPRGGRNTGELFF. Based on the CDR3 plus reference TRBV7-3 and TRBJ2-2, the full variable domain is GAGVSQTPSNKVTEKGKYVELRCDPISGHTALYWYRQSLGQGPEFLIYFQGTGAADDSGLPNDRFFAVRPEGSVSTLKIQRTERGDSAVYLCASSPRGGRNTGELFFGEGSRLTVL.

The CDR3 nucleotides read TGTGCCAGCAGCTTGGACAGGTTTGCAGAGACCCAGTACTTC. Translation gives CASSLDRFAETQYF. The chain combines TRBV7-7 with TRBJ2-5; 7 positions match TRBD1. The CDR3 extends over 14 amino acids. The trim removed 3 bases at V and 4 bases at J, leaving 5 bases unmatched. Germline V gene lookup returns CDR1 SSHAT and CDR2 FNYEAQ (reference sequence).

V gene TRBV25-1 combines with J gene TRBJ1-2, with 7 bases identical to TRBD1. The junction had 6 bases not matched to a gene; V was cut back by 6 bases and J by 2 bases. The CDR3 is 14 amino acids. Germline loops: CDR1 MGHDK, CDR2 SYGVNS. In nucleotides, the CDR3 is TGTGCCAGCAGACTAGGGGGCGACAACTATGGCTACACCTTC. It yields the protein CASRLGGDNYGYTF.

The rearrangement uses TRBV19 and TRBJ2-2; a weak D match, TRBD1 (6 bases). The CDR3 totals 14 residues. CDR1 LNHDA and CDR2 SQIVND come from the germline V gene (reference sequence). Trimming removed 8 bases at V and 0 bases at J, with 10 bases between. The CDR3 protein is CASGRQANTGELFF. The CDR3 bases are TGTGCCAGTGGGCGACAGGCGAACACCGGGGAGCTGTTTTTT.

The genes are TRBV6-6 and TRBJ2-7, with D possibly being TRBD1 (5 bases). Germline V gene lookup returns CDR1 MNHNY and CDR2 SVGAGI (reference sequence). The CDR3 length is 14 residues. Trimming removed 5 bases from V and 0 bases from J, with 11 bases in between. In DNA, the CDR3 is TGTGCCAGCAGTCAAAGGACAAACTCCTACGAGCAGTACTTC. Its protein is CASSQRTNSYEQYF.

The rearrangement uses TRBV25-1 and TRBJ1-1; D might be TRBD1 (5 bases). Germline values: CDR1 MGHDK, CDR2 SYGVNS. The CDR3 runs to 14 residues. Trimming left V 4 bases short and J 5 bases short, with 14 bases between. In DNA, the CDR3 is TGTGCCAGCAGTGTGATCCAGGGAGGGACTGAAGCTTTCTTT. As protein: CASSVIQGGTEAFF.